The rows below give T cell receptor beta chains drawn from one sample of a study of cytomegalovirus exposure and HLA in healthy donors. Data came from immunoSEQ multiplex PCR; TCRdb stores just in-frame clones and leaves some out. The sample lists fewer than 150,000 clones; roughly 80% were seen once. Sequencing used PBMCs. Every receptor here comes from a female donor in good health and CMV-seropositive. Both conserved end residues are part of each CDR3. Fields, in order: clone size, V gene, J gene, D gene, CDR3 protein, CDR3 DNA. A D gene is named only where the DNA matches it firmly. Not every row has a clone size; where given, it reads once, few, many or a size class.

abundance: few; v_gene: TRBV25-1; j_gene: TRBJ2-2; d_gene: TRBD2; CDR3aa: CASSAPGLAGLGELFF; CDR3nt: TGTGCCAGCAGTGCCCCGGGACTAGCGGGGTTAGGGGAGCTGTTTTTT
abundance: .; v_gene: TRBV27; j_gene: TRBJ1-1; d_gene: .; CDR3aa: CASRGPGHLNTEAFF; CDR3nt: TGTGCCAGCAGGGGACCGGGACATTTGAACACTGAAGCTTTCTTT
abundance: once; v_gene: TRBV9; j_gene: TRBJ2-3; d_gene: TRBD1; CDR3aa: CASSVGTTGFNIDTQYF; CDR3nt: TGTGCCAGCAGCGTAGGGACGACAGGGTTTAATATAGATACGCAGTATTTT
abundance: .; v_gene: TRBV30; j_gene: TRBJ1-6; d_gene: .; CDR3aa: CAWSAGASNSPLHF; CDR3nt: TGTGCCTGGAGTGCGGGAGCCTCGAATTCACCCCTCCACTTT
abundance: .; v_gene: TRBV7-2; j_gene: TRBJ2-1; d_gene: TRBD2; CDR3aa: CASSLVAGGFGEQFF; CDR3nt: TGTGCCAGCAGCTTGGTGGCGGGGGGTTTTGGTGAGCAGTTCTTC
abundance: .; v_gene: TRBV7-9; j_gene: TRBJ1-1; d_gene: .; CDR3aa: CASSLLSTAEAFF; CDR3nt: TGTGCCAGCAGCTTACTTTCGACAGCAGAAGCTTTCTTT
abundance: .; v_gene: TRBV4-3; j_gene: TRBJ1-2; d_gene: .; CDR3aa: CASSQSGVPGYTF; CDR3nt: TGCGCCAGCAGCCAGTCAGGGGTTCCTGGCTACACCTTC
abundance: .; v_gene: TRBV6-1; j_gene: TRBJ2-7; d_gene: TRBD1; CDR3aa: CASSEMGQVSYEQYF; CDR3nt: TGTGCCAGCAGTGAAATGGGACAGGTCTCCTACGAGCAGTACTTC
abundance: .; v_gene: TRBV19; j_gene: TRBJ2-2; d_gene: TRBD2; CDR3aa: CASRGDPNTGELFF; CDR3nt: TGTGCCAGCCGGGGGGACCCGAACACCGGGGAGCTGTTTTTT
abundance: .; v_gene: TRBV6-1; j_gene: TRBJ1-5; d_gene: .; CDR3aa: CASSDRHQPQHF; CDR3nt: TGTGCCAGCAGTGACAGGCATCAGCCCCAGCATTTT
abundance: .; v_gene: TRBV5-4; j_gene: TRBJ1-2; d_gene: TRBD1; CDR3aa: CASSLDRDYYGYTF; CDR3nt: TGTGCCAGCAGCTTAGACAGGGACTACTATGGCTACACCTTC
abundance: .; v_gene: TRBV5-4; j_gene: TRBJ1-4; d_gene: .; CDR3aa: CASSLGATNEKLFF; CDR3nt: TGTGCCAGCAGTCTAGGGGCAACTAATGAAAAACTGTTTTTT
abundance: .; v_gene: TRBV4-2; j_gene: TRBJ2-7; d_gene: TRBD2; CDR3aa: CASSQEPGLAIYEQYF; CDR3nt: TGTGCCAGCAGCCAAGAGCCGGGACTAGCTATCTACGAGCAGTACTTC
abundance: .; v_gene: TRBV5-1; j_gene: TRBJ1-5; d_gene: .; CDR3aa: CASSEQGGNQPQHF; CDR3nt: TGCGCCAGCAGCGAACAGGGAGGCAATCAGCCCCAGCATTTT
abundance: .; v_gene: TRBV9; j_gene: TRBJ1-3; d_gene: TRBD1; CDR3aa: CASSAFLGQGTGNTIYF; CDR3nt: TGTGCCAGCAGCGCCTTCCTCGGACAGGGGACCGGAAACACCATATATTTT
abundance: .; v_gene: TRBV18; j_gene: TRBJ1-2; d_gene: .; CDR3aa: CASSPPAAGDGYTF; CDR3nt: TGTGCCAGCTCACCCCCGGCGGCGGGGGATGGCTACACCTTC
abundance: .; v_gene: TRBV4-3; j_gene: TRBJ2-5; d_gene: .; CDR3aa: CASSQGGSSVEETQYF; CDR3nt: TGCGCCAGCAGCCAAGGAGGGTCAAGCGTGGAAGAGACCCAGTACTTC
abundance: .; v_gene: TRBV30; j_gene: TRBJ1-1; d_gene: TRBD1; CDR3aa: CAWNTGAGDTEAFF; CDR3nt: TGTGCCTGGAATACAGGGGCTGGGGACACTGAAGCTTTCTTT
abundance: .; v_gene: TRBV4-3; j_gene: TRBJ1-4; d_gene: .; CDR3aa: CASSYSQGANEKLFF; CDR3nt: TGCGCCAGCAGCTATAGCCAGGGTGCTAATGAAAAACTGTTTTTT
abundance: .; v_gene: TRBV7-9; j_gene: TRBJ1-2; d_gene: .; CDR3aa: CASSLDPGNYGYTF; CDR3nt: TGTGCCAGCAGCTTAGATCCGGGAAACTATGGCTACACCTTC
abundance: .; v_gene: TRBV11-1; j_gene: TRBJ2-3; d_gene: .; CDR3aa: CASSLDRADTQYF; CDR3nt: TGTGCCAGCAGCTTAGACAGGGCAGATACGCAGTATTTT
abundance: .; v_gene: TRBV7-2; j_gene: TRBJ1-2; d_gene: .; CDR3aa: CASSLAFGFNYGYTF; CDR3nt: TGTGCCAGCAGCTTAGCGTTCGGGTTCAACTATGGCTACACCTTC
abundance: .; v_gene: TRBV10-3; j_gene: TRBJ2-7; d_gene: TRBD1; CDR3aa: CAGSQGDSSYEQYF; CDR3nt: TGTGCCGGATCACAGGGGGATTCCTCCTACGAGCAGTACTTC
abundance: .; v_gene: TRBV6-4; j_gene: TRBJ2-5; d_gene: TRBD2; CDR3aa: CASSGTSGPQETQYF; CDR3nt: TGTGCCAGCAGTGGGACTAGCGGCCCTCAAGAGACCCAGTACTTC